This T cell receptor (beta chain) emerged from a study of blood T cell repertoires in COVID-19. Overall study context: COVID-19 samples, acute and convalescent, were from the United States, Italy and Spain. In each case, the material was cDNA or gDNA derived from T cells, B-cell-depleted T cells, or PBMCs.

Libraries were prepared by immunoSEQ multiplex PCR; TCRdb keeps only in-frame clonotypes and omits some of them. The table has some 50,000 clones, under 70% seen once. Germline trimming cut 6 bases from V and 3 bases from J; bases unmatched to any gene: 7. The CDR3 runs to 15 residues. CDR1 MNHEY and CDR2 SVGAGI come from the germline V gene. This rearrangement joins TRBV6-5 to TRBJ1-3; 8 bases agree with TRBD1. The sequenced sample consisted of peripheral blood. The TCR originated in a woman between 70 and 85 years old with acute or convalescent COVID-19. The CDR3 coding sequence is TGTGCCAGCAGCAAAGACAGGGGTTATGGAAACACCATATATTTT. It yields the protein CASSKDRGYGNTIYF.